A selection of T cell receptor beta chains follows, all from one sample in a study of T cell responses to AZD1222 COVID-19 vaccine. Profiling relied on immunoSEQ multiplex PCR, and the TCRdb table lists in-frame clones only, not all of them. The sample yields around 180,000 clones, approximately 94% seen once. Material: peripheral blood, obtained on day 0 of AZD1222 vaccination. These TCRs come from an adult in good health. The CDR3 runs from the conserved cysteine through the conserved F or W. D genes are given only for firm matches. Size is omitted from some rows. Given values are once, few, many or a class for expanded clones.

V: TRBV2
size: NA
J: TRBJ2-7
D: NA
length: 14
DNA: TGTGCCAGCAAAGAGGACGGGGACTCGAGGAAGCAGTACTTC
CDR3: CASKEDGDSRKQYF

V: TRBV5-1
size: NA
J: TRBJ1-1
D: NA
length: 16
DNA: TGCGCCAGCAGCTTGGGAAACAGGGCCCCGGCCACTGAAGCTTTCTTT
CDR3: CASSLGNRAPATEAFF

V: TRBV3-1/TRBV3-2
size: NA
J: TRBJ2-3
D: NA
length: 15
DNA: TGTGCCAGCAGCCATGGGAGGTGGGGCACAGATACGCAGTATTTT
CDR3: CASSHGRWGTDTQYF

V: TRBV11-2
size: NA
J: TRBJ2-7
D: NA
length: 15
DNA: TGTGCCAGCAGCTTAAGCGGGCGAGGACACTACGAGCAGTACTTC
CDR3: CASSLSGRGHYEQYF

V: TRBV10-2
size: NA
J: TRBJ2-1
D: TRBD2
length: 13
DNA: TGCGCCACCTCGGGACTAACCTACAATGAGCAGTTCTTC
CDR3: CATSGLTYNEQFF

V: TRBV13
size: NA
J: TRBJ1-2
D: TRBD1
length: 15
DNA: TGTGCCAGCAGCTTAGTGGGACAGCCTAACTATGGCTACACCTTC
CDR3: CASSLVGQPNYGYTF

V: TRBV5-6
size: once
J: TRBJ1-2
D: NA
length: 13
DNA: TGTGCCAGCAGCTTGGCTTCCGGGGGTGGCTACACCTTC
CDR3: CASSLASGGGYTF

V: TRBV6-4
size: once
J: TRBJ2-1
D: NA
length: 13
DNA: TGTGCCAGCAGTGACGGAGCACAGCGGGAGCAGTTCTTC
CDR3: CASSDGAQREQFF

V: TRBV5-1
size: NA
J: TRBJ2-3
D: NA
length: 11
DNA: TGCGCCAGCAGCTTAGAGGATACGCAGTATTTT
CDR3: CASSLEDTQYF

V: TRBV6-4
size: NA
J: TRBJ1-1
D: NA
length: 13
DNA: TGTGCCAGCAGAAAAATGGGGAACACTGAAGCTTTCTTT
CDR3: CASRKMGNTEAFF

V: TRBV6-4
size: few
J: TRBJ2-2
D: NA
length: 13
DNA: TGTGCCAGCAGTGATAGGAACACCGGGGAGCTGTTTTTT
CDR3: CASSDRNTGELFF

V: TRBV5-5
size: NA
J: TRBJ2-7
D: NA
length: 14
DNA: TGTGCCAGCAGCCACCGACAGGCCTTCTACGAGCAGTACTTC
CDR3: CASSHRQAFYEQYF

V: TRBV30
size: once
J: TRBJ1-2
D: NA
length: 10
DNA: TGTGCCTGGGACAGAGATGGCTACACCTTC
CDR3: CAWDRDGYTF

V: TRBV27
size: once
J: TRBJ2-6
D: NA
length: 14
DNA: TGTGCCAGCAGACAAGGCTCTGGGGCCAACGTCCTGACTTTC
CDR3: CASRQGSGANVLTF

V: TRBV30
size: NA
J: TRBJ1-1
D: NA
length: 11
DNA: TGTGCCTGGAGTCTCGGGTCGTTGGCTTTCTTT
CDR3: CAWSLGSLAFF

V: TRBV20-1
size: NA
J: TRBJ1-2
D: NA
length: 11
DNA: TGCAGTGCTAGGGAGTGGTGGAACTACACCTTC
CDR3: CSAREWWNYTF

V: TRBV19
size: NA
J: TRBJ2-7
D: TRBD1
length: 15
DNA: TGTGCCAGTAGCACAAACCGGGACAGGGGCAACGAGCAGTACTTC
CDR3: CASSTNRDRGNEQYF

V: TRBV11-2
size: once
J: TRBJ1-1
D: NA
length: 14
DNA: TGTGCCAGCAGCGGAAGAACGAGGGGTATCAAAGCTTTCTTT
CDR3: CASSGRTRGIKAFF

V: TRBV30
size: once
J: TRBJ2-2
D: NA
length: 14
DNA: TGTGCCTGGAGTGTGAGGGGGAACACCGGGGAGCTGTTTTTT
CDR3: CAWSVRGNTGELFF